This T cell receptor beta chain was sequenced for a study of regulatory T cells in long-lasting Graves disease. Relying on iRepertoire HTBI primers and Arm-PCR of CDR3 regions, the team built TCR beta libraries. TCRdb called the multiplex PCR reads again in MiXCR, with one record for every CDR3 protein. The sample lists around 240,000 distinct CDR3 sequences; around a sixth were seen once. The time point denotes: newly diagnosed GD, antithyroid drugs for less than 3 months. After RNA was extracted from PBMCs, the TCR library was made from it. This sample was shared with a second study, whose subject was T cells in Graves' hyperthyroidism and ophthalmopathy.

The sequencing here drew on peripheral blood mononuclear cells (PBMCs), taken at new diagnosis, from a patient treated with antithyroid drugs. This sequence was found in a woman aged 25 to 39 with Graves disease.

The CDR3: CASSFDFGGGQPQHF. CDR3 DNA: TGCGCCAGCAGCTTTGATTTCGGGGGGGGGCAGCCCCAGCATTTT. The chain is built from TRBV5-1 and TRBJ1-5, with a tentative D call TRBD1 (5 bases). The length of the CDR3 is 15 residues. Per germline, CDR1 SGHRS and CDR2 YFSETQ. V lost 2 bases and J 7 bases, leaving 16 bases between the germline ends.